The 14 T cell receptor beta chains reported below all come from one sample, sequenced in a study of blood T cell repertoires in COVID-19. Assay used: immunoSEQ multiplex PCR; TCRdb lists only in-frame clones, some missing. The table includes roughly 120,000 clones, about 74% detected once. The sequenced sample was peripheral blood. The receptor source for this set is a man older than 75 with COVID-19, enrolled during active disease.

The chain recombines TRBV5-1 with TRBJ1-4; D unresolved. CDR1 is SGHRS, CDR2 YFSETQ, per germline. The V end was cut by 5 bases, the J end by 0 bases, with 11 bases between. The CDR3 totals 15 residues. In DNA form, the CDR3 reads TGCGCCAGCAGGATATCACTTGCAACTAATGAAAAACTGTTTTTT. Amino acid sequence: CASRISLATNEKLFF.

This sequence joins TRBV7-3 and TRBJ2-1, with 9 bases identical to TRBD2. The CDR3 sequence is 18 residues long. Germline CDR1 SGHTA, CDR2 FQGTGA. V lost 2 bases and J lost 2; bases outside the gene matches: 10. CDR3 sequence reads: CASSLVPWASGTYNEQFF. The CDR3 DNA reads TGTGCCAGCAGCTTAGTCCCCTGGGCTAGCGGGACCTACAATGAGCAGTTCTTC.

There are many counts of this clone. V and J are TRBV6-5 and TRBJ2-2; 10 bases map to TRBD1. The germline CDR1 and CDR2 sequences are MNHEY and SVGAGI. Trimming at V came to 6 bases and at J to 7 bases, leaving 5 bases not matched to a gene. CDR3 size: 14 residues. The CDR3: CASSLGTGVGELFF. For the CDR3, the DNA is TGTGCCAGCAGCCTCGGGACAGGGGTCGGGGAGCTGTTTTTT.

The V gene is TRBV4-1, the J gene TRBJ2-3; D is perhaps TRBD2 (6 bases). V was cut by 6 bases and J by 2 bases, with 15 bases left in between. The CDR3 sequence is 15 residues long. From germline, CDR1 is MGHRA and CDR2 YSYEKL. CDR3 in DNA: TGCGCCAGCAGTCGAGAGGAGGGCGCCACAGATACGCAGTATTTT. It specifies CASSREEGATDTQYF.

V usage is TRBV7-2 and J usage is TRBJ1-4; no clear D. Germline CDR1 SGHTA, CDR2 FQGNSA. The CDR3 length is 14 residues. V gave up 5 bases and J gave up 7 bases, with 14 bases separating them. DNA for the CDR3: TGTGCCAGCAGCCAGAGCTACCGCGGTGAAAAACTGTTTTTT. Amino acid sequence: CASSQSYRGEKLFF.

The DNA for the CDR3 is TGTGCCAGCAGCCTTCAGGGACAGGGCACTGAAGCTTTCTTT. Protein: CASSLQGQGTEAFF. The gene calls are TRBV7-2 and TRBJ1-1; 9 bases agree with TRBD1. Germline loops: CDR1 SGHTA, CDR2 FQGNSA. The CDR3 is 14 residues long. Trimming at V came to 5 bases and at J to 4 bases, leaving 5 bases not matched to a gene.

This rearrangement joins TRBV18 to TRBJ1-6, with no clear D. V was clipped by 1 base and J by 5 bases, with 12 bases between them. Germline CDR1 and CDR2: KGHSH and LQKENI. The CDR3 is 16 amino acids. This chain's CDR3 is CASSPRAEADNSPLHF. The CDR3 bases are TGTGCCAGCTCACCACGCGCTGAGGCAGATAATTCACCCCTCCACTTT. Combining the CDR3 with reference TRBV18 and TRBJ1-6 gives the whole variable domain NAGVMQNPRHLVRRRGQEARLRCSPMKGHSHVYWYRQLPEEGLKFMVYLQKENIIDESGMPKERFSAEFPKEGPSILRIQQVVRGDSAAYFCASSPRAEADNSPLHFGNGTRLTVT.

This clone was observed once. As DNA, the CDR3 is TGTGCCAGCAGCTTACAATTAGACAGTACCTACGAGCAGTACTTC. This sequence encodes CASSLQLDSTYEQYF. V and J are TRBV3-1 (or the pseudogene TRBV3-2) and TRBJ2-7; D is perhaps TRBD1 (5 bases). The CDR3 consists of 15 residues. Germline V gene lookup returns CDR1 LGHDT and CDR2 YNNKEL (reference sequence). Trimming took off 5 bases at V and 2 bases at J, with 16 bases between the two ends.

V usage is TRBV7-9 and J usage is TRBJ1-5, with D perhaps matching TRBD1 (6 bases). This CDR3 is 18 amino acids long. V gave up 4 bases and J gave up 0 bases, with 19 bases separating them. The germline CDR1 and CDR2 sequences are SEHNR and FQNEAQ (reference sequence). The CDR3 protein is CASSWTEGEGYSNQPQHF. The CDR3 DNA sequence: TGTGCCAGCAGCTGGACAGAGGGGGAGGGGTATAGCAATCAGCCCCAGCATTTT.

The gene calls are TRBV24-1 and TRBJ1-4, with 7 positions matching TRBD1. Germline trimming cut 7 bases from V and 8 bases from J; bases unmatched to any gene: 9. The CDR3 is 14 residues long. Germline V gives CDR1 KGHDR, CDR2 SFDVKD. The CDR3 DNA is TGTGCCACCAGCAAATCCGGGACAGCAGAAAAACTGTTTTTT. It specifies CATSKSGTAEKLFF.

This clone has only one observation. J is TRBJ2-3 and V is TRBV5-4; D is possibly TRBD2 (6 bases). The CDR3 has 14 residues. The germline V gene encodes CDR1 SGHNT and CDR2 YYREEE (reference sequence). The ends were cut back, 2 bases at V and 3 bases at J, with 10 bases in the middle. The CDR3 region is CASSLRGLTDTQYF. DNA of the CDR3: TGTGCCAGCAGCTTACGGGGGTTAACAGATACGCAGTATTTT.

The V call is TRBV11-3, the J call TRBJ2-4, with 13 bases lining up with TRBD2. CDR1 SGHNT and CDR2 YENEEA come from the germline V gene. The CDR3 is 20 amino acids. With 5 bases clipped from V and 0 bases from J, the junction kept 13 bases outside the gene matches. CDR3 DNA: TGTGCCAGCAGCCTTGCCCCCGGACTAGCGGGAGTTGTAGCCAAAAACATTCAGTACTTC. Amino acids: CASSLAPGLAGVVAKNIQYF.

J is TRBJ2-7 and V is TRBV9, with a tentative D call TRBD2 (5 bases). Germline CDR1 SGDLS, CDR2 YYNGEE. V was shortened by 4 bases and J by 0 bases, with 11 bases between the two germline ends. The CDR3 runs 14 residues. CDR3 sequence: CASSPTGSSYEQYF. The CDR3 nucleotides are TGTGCCAGCAGCCCGACGGGGAGCTCCTACGAGCAGTACTTC.

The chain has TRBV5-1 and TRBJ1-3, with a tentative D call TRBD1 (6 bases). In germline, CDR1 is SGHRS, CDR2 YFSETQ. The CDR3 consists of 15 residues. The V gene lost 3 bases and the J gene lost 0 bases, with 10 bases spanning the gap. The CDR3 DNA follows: TGCGCCAGCAGCTCGATGGACAGCTCTGGAAACACCATATATTTT. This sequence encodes CASSSMDSSGNTIYF.